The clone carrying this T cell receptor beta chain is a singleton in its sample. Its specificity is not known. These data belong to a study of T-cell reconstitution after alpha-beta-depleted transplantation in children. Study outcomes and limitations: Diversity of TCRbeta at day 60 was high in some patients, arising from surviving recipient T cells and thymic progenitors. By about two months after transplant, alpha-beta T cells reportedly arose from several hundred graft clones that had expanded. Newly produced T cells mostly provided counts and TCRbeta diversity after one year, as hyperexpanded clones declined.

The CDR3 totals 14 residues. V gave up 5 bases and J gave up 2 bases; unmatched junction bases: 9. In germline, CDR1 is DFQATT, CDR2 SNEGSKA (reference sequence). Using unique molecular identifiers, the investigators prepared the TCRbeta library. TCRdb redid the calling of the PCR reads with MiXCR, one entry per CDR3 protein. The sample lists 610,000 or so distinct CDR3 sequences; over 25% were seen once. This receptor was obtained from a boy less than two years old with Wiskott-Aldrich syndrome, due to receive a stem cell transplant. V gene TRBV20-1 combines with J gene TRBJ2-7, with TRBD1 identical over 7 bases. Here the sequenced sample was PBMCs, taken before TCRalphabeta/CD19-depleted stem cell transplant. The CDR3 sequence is CSACRQGIPYEQYF. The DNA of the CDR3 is TGCAGTGCTTGCCGACAGGGCATTCCCTACGAGCAGTACTTC.